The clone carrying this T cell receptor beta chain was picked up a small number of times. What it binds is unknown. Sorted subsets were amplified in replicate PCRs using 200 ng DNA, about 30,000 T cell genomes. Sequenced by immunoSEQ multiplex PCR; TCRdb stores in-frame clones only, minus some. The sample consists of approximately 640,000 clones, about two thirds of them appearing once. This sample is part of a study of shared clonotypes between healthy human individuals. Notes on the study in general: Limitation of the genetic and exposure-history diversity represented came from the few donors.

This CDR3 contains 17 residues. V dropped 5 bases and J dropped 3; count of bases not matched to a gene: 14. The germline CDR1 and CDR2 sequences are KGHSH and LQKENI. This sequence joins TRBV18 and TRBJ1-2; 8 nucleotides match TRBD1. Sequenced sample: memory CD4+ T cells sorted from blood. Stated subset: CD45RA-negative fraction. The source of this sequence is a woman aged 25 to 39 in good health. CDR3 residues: CASSSLARGHADYGYTF. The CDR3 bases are TGTGCCAGCTCATCTTTAGCCAGGGGGCATGCGGACTATGGCTACACCTTC.